This T cell receptor beta chain was captured by sequencing in a study of response to subunit inactivated influenza vaccine. The study, taken as a whole, reports: Few new T cells, the authors suggested, are recruited by each seasonal influenza vaccination.

The germline V gene encodes CDR1 SGDLS and CDR2 YYNGEE. V shed 2 bases, J shed 5 bases, and the junction held 7 bases outside the gene matches. The CDR3 totals 16 residues. TCRdb reanalysed the RT-PCR reads using MiXCR and keeps one entry per CDR3 protein. Of more than 450,000 distinct CDR3 sequences listed, roughly 12% are singletons. There are a few counts of this clonotype. Its antigen remains unidentified. The rearrangement links TRBV9 to TRBJ2-2, with 9 bases lining up with TRBD2. The sample in question was PBMCs from blood, obtained on the day of vaccination. This sequence originates from a man in his fifties or sixties who received an inactivated influenza vaccine. Here the CDR3 DNA reads TGTGCCAGCAGCGTGTCCGGGACTAGCCCTACCGGGGAGCTGTTTTTT. Amino acid sequence: CASSVSGTSPTGELFF.